The 6 T cell receptor beta chains given below trace back to one sample, sequenced in a study of T-cell reconstitution after alpha-beta-depleted transplantation in children. The authors prepared the TCRbeta library with unique molecular identifiers. Each CDR3 protein gets one entry after TCRdb re-called the PCR reads with MiXCR. This sample yields about 500,000 distinct CDR3 sequences, of which around a third are seen a single time; less than 2.5% belongs to the top ten. The sample was PBMCs from the stem cell graft donor, taken from the stem cell graft. The source is a human donor who donated a stem cell graft to a child with aplastic anemia.

The chain combines TRBV30 with TRBJ2-7; 9 nucleotides line up with TRBD2. J gave up 3 bases and V 4 bases, and 10 bases lay outside the gene matches. Germline assignment: CDR1 GTSNPN and CDR2 SVGIG (reference sequence). This CDR3 has 15 residues. The CDR3 nucleotides are TGTGCCTGGACCCTGGGGCTAGCGGGGTACTACGAGCAGTACGTC. This translates into CAWTLGLAGYYEQYV.

The genes are TRBV20-1 and TRBJ1-1, with no clear D. Germline V CDR1 and CDR2: DFQATT, SNEGSKA (reference sequence). Trimming removed 3 bases from V and 1 base from J, with 12 bases in between. The CDR3 runs to 14 residues. In DNA form, the CDR3 reads TGCAGTGCTAGGACCGGCTTATGGAACACTGAAGCTTTCTTT. Its protein is CSARTGLWNTEAFF.

This chain joins TRBV5-1 and TRBJ1-1; tentative D call: TRBD1 (5 bases). V dropped 0 bases and J dropped 8 bases, with 14 bases sitting between them. This CDR3 is built from 14 residues. Germline assignment: CDR1 SGHRS and CDR2 YFSETQ. The CDR3 bases are TGCGCCAGCAGCTTGGCCCGGGGACCGGCGGAAGCTTTCTTT. Encoded protein: CASSLARGPAEAFF. Supplemented by reference TRBV5-1 and TRBJ1-1, the full variable domain reads KAGVTQTPRYLIKTRGQQVTLSCSPISGHRSVSWYQQTPGQGLQFLFEYFSETQRNKGNFPGRFSGRQFSNSRSEMNVSTLELGDSALYLCASSLARGPAEAFFGQGTRLTVV.

V usage is TRBV18 and J usage is TRBJ1-1, with 11 nucleotides matching TRBD1. CDR3 size: 17 residues. The germline V gene has CDR1 KGHSH and CDR2 LQKENI. After removal of 3 bases from V and 0 bases from J, the junction contained 6 bases not matched to a gene. CDR3 sequence: CASSPGGTGGLNTEAFF. The CDR3 DNA is TGTGCCAGCTCACCCGGGGGGACAGGGGGATTGAACACTGAAGCTTTCTTT. The full variable domain, its missing parts supplied by reference TRBV18 and TRBJ1-1, is NAGVMQNPRHLVRRRGQEARLRCSPMKGHSHVYWYRQLPEEGLKFMVYLQKENIIDESGMPKERFSAEFPKEGPSILRIQQVVRGDSAAYFCASSPGGTGGLNTEAFFGQGTRLTVV.

The CDR3 is CATSSGIQETQYF. The CDR3 DNA sequence: TGTGCCACCAGCTCAGGTATCCAAGAGACCCAGTACTTC. The gene calls are TRBV15 and TRBJ2-5; the D is unclear. The CDR3 has 13 amino acids. V lost 5 bases to trimming and J lost 1 base, with 8 bases between them. The germline V gene has CDR1 LNHNV and CDR2 YYDKDF (reference sequence).

The chain is built from TRBV20-1 and TRBJ1-6, with D tentatively TRBD1 (6 bases). CDR3 length: 15 residues. V lost 3 bases, J lost 10 bases, and 19 bases lay in between. Germline V gives CDR1 DFQATT, CDR2 SNEGSKA (reference sequence). The CDR3 DNA sequence: TGCAGTGCTAGGTCCAGGGGCGTCTTGAGCTCACCCCTCCACTTT. Its protein is CSARSRGVLSSPLHF.